The rows below give T cell receptor beta chains drawn from one sample of a study of cytomegalovirus exposure and HLA in healthy donors. TCRdb's copy holds only in-frame clones and misses some; the assay was immunoSEQ multiplex PCR. This table holds tens of thousands of clones, approximately 90% found once. Sequencing was performed on PBMCs. These receptors came from a man younger than 30 in good health and CMV-seronegative. CDR3s include the opening cysteine and the closing phenylalanine or tryptophan. A D gene is named only where the DNA matches it firmly. Some rows mark clone size as missing; the rest say once, few, many or name a class of expanded clone.

clone_size: -; v_call: TRBV4-1; j_call: TRBJ2-7; d_call: -; cdr3_nt: TGCGCCAGCAGCCGACAGCTACCGAGCGTCTACGAGCAGTACTTC; cdr3_aa: CASSRQLPSVYEQYF
clone_size: once; v_call: TRBV5-8; j_call: TRBJ1-5; d_call: -; cdr3_nt: TGTGCCAGCGGGGGGGCAGGTGATCAGCCCCAGCATTTT; cdr3_aa: CASGGAGDQPQHF
clone_size: once; v_call: TRBV7-9; j_call: TRBJ2-5; d_call: TRBD2; cdr3_nt: TGTGCCAGCAGCTGGCCGACTAGCGGGAGGGACGAGACCCAGTACTTC; cdr3_aa: CASSWPTSGRDETQYF
clone_size: once; v_call: TRBV5-1; j_call: TRBJ2-5; d_call: TRBD2; cdr3_nt: TGCGCCACCCAAGCGGGAACAGGAAAAGAGACCCAGTACTTC; cdr3_aa: CATQAGTGKETQYF
clone_size: -; v_call: TRBV10-3; j_call: TRBJ2-1; d_call: TRBD2; cdr3_nt: TGTGCCATCAGTTCGGGACTAGCGTTTCTAAATGAGCAGTTCTTC; cdr3_aa: CAISSGLAFLNEQFF
clone_size: -; v_call: TRBV5-6; j_call: TRBJ2-3; d_call: TRBD2; cdr3_nt: TGTGCCACCGAATCTAGCGGGGATACCACAGATACGCAGTATTTT; cdr3_aa: CATESSGDTTDTQYF
clone_size: -; v_call: TRBV5-1; j_call: TRBJ1-2; d_call: -; cdr3_nt: TGCGCCAGCAGCTTGGAGGCGGGGAACTATGGCTACACCTTC; cdr3_aa: CASSLEAGNYGYTF
clone_size: -; v_call: TRBV4-1; j_call: TRBJ2-4; d_call: TRBD1; cdr3_nt: TGCGCCAGCAGCCCAGAAGGACAGGGATCCCCGCCGGCCAAAAACATTCAGTACTTC; cdr3_aa: CASSPEGQGSPPAKNIQYF
clone_size: -; v_call: TRBV19; j_call: TRBJ2-6; d_call: TRBD1; cdr3_nt: TGTGCCAGTAGTAACAGGGGGCCGGTGTATGGGGCCAACGTCCTGACTTTC; cdr3_aa: CASSNRGPVYGANVLTF
clone_size: -; v_call: TRBV5-6; j_call: TRBJ1-2; d_call: TRBD1; cdr3_nt: TGTGCCAGCAGCCTCCGGGACAGTATTGAAAGGGGTGGCTACACCTTC; cdr3_aa: CASSLRDSIERGGYTF
clone_size: -; v_call: TRBV2; j_call: TRBJ2-5; d_call: -; cdr3_nt: TGTGCCAGCAGAGCAGAGACCCAGTACTTC; cdr3_aa: CASRAETQYF
clone_size: -; v_call: TRBV11-3; j_call: TRBJ2-3; d_call: -; cdr3_nt: TGTGCCAGCAGCTTAGATTCGGGGGGCTCAGGAGATACGCAGTATTTT; cdr3_aa: CASSLDSGGSGDTQYF
clone_size: -; v_call: TRBV7-2; j_call: TRBJ2-7; d_call: TRBD2; cdr3_nt: TGTGCCAGCAGCTTATTGGGCGGGAGTAGGTCCTACGAGCAGTACTTC; cdr3_aa: CASSLLGGSRSYEQYF
clone_size: -; v_call: TRBV29-1; j_call: TRBJ2-3; d_call: -; cdr3_nt: TGCAGCGTTGCTAGTTTATCCACAGATACGCAGTATTTT; cdr3_aa: CSVASLSTDTQYF
clone_size: -; v_call: TRBV9; j_call: TRBJ2-3; d_call: TRBD1; cdr3_nt: TGTGCCAGCAGCGGGGGACAGTCTATCACAGATACGCAGTATTTT; cdr3_aa: CASSGGQSITDTQYF
clone_size: -; v_call: TRBV27; j_call: TRBJ2-7; d_call: -; cdr3_nt: TGTGCCAGCAGTTCTCATTTTCGCGGACTTCCCTACGAGCAGTACTTC; cdr3_aa: CASSSHFRGLPYEQYF
clone_size: -; v_call: TRBV5-4; j_call: TRBJ1-1; d_call: -; cdr3_nt: TGTGCCAGCAGCGGGGCTAGGGGGAGCTTCACTGAAGCTTTCTTT; cdr3_aa: CASSGARGSFTEAFF
clone_size: -; v_call: TRBV14; j_call: TRBJ2-5; d_call: -; cdr3_nt: TGTGCCAGCAGCCTTTTGGGGGCTGAAGAGACCCAGTACTTC; cdr3_aa: CASSLLGAEETQYF
clone_size: once; v_call: TRBV11-3; j_call: TRBJ2-1; d_call: -; cdr3_nt: TGTGCCAGCAGTCTAGATGGCTACAATGAGCAGTTCTTC; cdr3_aa: CASSLDGYNEQFF
clone_size: -; v_call: TRBV28; j_call: TRBJ2-7; d_call: -; cdr3_nt: TGTGCCAGCAGTTTATGGGCTTCCTACGAGCAGTACTTC; cdr3_aa: CASSLWASYEQYF
clone_size: -; v_call: TRBV7-8; j_call: TRBJ2-7; d_call: TRBD1; cdr3_nt: TGTGCCAGCAGCCCGGGACAGTTAACCTACGAGCAGTACTTC; cdr3_aa: CASSPGQLTYEQYF
clone_size: few; v_call: TRBV6-5; j_call: TRBJ2-4; d_call: -; cdr3_nt: TGTGCCAGCAGGGTTTGGGGGGTGGGCAAAAACATTCAGTACTTC; cdr3_aa: CASRVWGVGKNIQYF
clone_size: -; v_call: TRBV6-5; j_call: TRBJ2-7; d_call: TRBD1; cdr3_nt: TGTGCCAGCAGTAGACAGGGCCCCTACGAGCAGTACTTC; cdr3_aa: CASSRQGPYEQYF
clone_size: -; v_call: TRBV19; j_call: TRBJ2-1; d_call: -; cdr3_nt: TGTGCCAGTAGTATTAGGAGATCGAGTAATTCCTACAATGAGCAGTTCTTC; cdr3_aa: CASSIRRSSNSYNEQFF
clone_size: once; v_call: TRBV10-3; j_call: TRBJ2-6; d_call: TRBD1; cdr3_nt: TGTGCCATCAGTAGATCGGGACAGGTTGTAACTGGGGCCAACGTCCTGACTTTC; cdr3_aa: CAISRSGQVVTGANVLTF
clone_size: once; v_call: TRBV9; j_call: TRBJ2-7; d_call: TRBD1; cdr3_nt: TGTGCCAGCAGCGTAACCTCCGGGACAGGGCCCTACGAGCAGTACTTC; cdr3_aa: CASSVTSGTGPYEQYF
clone_size: once; v_call: TRBV7-6; j_call: TRBJ1-1; d_call: TRBD1; cdr3_nt: TGTGCCAGCAGCTCTCCGGGACAGGGCACTGAAGCTTTCTTT; cdr3_aa: CASSSPGQGTEAFF
clone_size: -; v_call: TRBV6-5; j_call: TRBJ2-1; d_call: TRBD2; cdr3_nt: TGTGCCAGCAGCCGCGGGACTAGAGACGGCAATGAGCAGTTCTTC; cdr3_aa: CASSRGTRDGNEQFF
clone_size: once; v_call: TRBV6-5; j_call: TRBJ2-7; d_call: -; cdr3_nt: TGTGCCAGCAGTCGGACGGACTCCTCCTACGAGCAGTACTTC; cdr3_aa: CASSRTDSSYEQYF
clone_size: -; v_call: TRBV5-1; j_call: TRBJ2-5; d_call: TRBD2; cdr3_nt: TGCGCCAGCAGCCCCGGACTAGCGGGAGAAGGTGAGACCCAGTACTTC; cdr3_aa: CASSPGLAGEGETQYF
clone_size: -; v_call: TRBV6-6; j_call: TRBJ2-7; d_call: -; cdr3_nt: TGTGCCAGCACAAACCGGTTTCGGTACGAGCAGTACTTC; cdr3_aa: CASTNRFRYEQYF
clone_size: once; v_call: TRBV7-2; j_call: TRBJ2-5; d_call: TRBD2; cdr3_nt: TGTGCCAGCAGCGTTACCGGGACTAGCAACCAAGAGACCCAGTACTTC; cdr3_aa: CASSVTGTSNQETQYF
clone_size: few; v_call: TRBV27; j_call: TRBJ2-1; d_call: -; cdr3_nt: TGTGCCAGCAGTTTAGCCGGGGATAGGAGCAATGAGCAGTTCTTC; cdr3_aa: CASSLAGDRSNEQFF
clone_size: -; v_call: TRBV4-3; j_call: TRBJ2-5; d_call: -; cdr3_nt: TGCGCCAGCAGCCAAGATAGGAGAGAGACCCAGTACTTC; cdr3_aa: CASSQDRRETQYF
clone_size: -; v_call: TRBV7-2; j_call: TRBJ2-7; d_call: TRBD2; cdr3_nt: TGTGCCAGCAGCTCCTACCCTAGCGGGAGGGAATCCTACGAGCAGTACTTC; cdr3_aa: CASSSYPSGRESYEQYF
clone_size: -; v_call: TRBV28; j_call: TRBJ2-1; d_call: TRBD2; cdr3_nt: TGTGCCAGCAGTGTGGGACTAGCGGGAGGAGGGTATGAGCAGTTCTTC; cdr3_aa: CASSVGLAGGGYEQFF
clone_size: -; v_call: TRBV5-6; j_call: TRBJ2-7; d_call: -; cdr3_nt: TGTGCCAGCAGCTTTAGCTCCTACGAGCAGTACTTC; cdr3_aa: CASSFSSYEQYF
clone_size: -; v_call: TRBV4-3; j_call: TRBJ2-7; d_call: TRBD2; cdr3_nt: TGCGCCAGCAGCCAAGAGACTAGCGGAACCTACGAGCAGTACTTC; cdr3_aa: CASSQETSGTYEQYF
clone_size: -; v_call: TRBV28; j_call: TRBJ1-5; d_call: -; cdr3_nt: TGTGCCAGCAGTTCCAGGGCTCAGCCCCAGCATTTT; cdr3_aa: CASSSRAQPQHF
clone_size: -; v_call: TRBV11-2; j_call: TRBJ2-3; d_call: TRBD2; cdr3_nt: TGTGCCAGCAGCTTACGACTAGCCATCCTTAGCACAGATACGCAGTATTTT; cdr3_aa: CASSLRLAILSTDTQYF
clone_size: -; v_call: TRBV5-1; j_call: TRBJ2-5; d_call: -; cdr3_nt: TGCGCCAGCAGCTCCCCTTCATTTGAGCAAGAGACCCAGTACTTC; cdr3_aa: CASSSPSFEQETQYF
clone_size: -; v_call: TRBV9; j_call: TRBJ2-1; d_call: TRBD2; cdr3_nt: TGTGCCAGCAGCGTCAGCTTCGGACTAGCGGGAGTTAAGTATGAGCAGTTCTTC; cdr3_aa: CASSVSFGLAGVKYEQFF
clone_size: once; v_call: TRBV18; j_call: TRBJ2-2; d_call: TRBD1; cdr3_nt: TGTGCCAGCTCATCCCAGACAGGGGACACCGGGGAGCTGTTTTTT; cdr3_aa: CASSSQTGDTGELFF
clone_size: -; v_call: TRBV7-6; j_call: TRBJ2-7; d_call: TRBD1; cdr3_nt: TGTGCCAGCAGCTCCAGGGGGCCCTACGAGCAGTACTTC; cdr3_aa: CASSSRGPYEQYF
clone_size: -; v_call: TRBV19; j_call: TRBJ2-2; d_call: -; cdr3_nt: TGTGCCAGTAGTACAAAAACTAATCGCAACACCGGGGAGCTGTTTTTT; cdr3_aa: CASSTKTNRNTGELFF
clone_size: -; v_call: TRBV6-5; j_call: TRBJ2-7; d_call: TRBD1; cdr3_nt: TGTGCCAGCAGTTGGACAGGGGGCCCTACCTACGAGCAGTACTTC; cdr3_aa: CASSWTGGPTYEQYF
clone_size: -; v_call: TRBV6-1; j_call: TRBJ2-7; d_call: -; cdr3_nt: TGTGCCGCCCGCACAGGAGAGCAGTACTTC; cdr3_aa: CAARTGEQYF
clone_size: -; v_call: TRBV19; j_call: TRBJ1-2; d_call: TRBD1; cdr3_nt: TGTGCCAGTAGTATCCCGACAGGGGATCTCTATGGCTACACCTTC; cdr3_aa: CASSIPTGDLYGYTF